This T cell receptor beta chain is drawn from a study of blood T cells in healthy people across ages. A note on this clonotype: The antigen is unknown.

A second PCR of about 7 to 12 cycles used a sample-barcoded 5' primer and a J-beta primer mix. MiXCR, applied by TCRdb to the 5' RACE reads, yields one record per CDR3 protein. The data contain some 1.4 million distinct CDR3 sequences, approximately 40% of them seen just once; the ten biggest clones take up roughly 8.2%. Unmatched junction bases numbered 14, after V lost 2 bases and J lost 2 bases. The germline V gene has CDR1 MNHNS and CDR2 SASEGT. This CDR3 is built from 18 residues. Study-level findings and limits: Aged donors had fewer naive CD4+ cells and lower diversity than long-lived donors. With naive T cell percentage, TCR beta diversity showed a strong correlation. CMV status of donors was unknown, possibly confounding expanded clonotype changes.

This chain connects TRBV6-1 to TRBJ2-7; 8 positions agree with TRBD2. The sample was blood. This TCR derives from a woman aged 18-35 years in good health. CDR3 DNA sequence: TGTGCCAGCAGTGAAAGACTATGGGCGACGGGACTAGCCTACGAGCAGTACTTC. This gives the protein CASSERLWATGLAYEQYF.